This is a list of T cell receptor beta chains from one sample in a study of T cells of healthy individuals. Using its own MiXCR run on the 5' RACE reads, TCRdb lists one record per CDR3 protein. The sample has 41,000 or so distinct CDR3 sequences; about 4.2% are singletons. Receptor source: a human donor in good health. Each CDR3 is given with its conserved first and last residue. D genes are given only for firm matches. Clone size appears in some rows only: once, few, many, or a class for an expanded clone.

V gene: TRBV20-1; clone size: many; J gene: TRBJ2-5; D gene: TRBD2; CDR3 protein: CSAFGGGQETQYF; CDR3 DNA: TGCAGTGCTTTCGGGGGGGGCCAAGAGACCCAGTACTTC
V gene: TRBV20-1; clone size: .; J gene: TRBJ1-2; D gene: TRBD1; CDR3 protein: CSASQRGQGAYGYTF; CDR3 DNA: TGCAGTGCTAGCCAGAGAGGACAGGGGGCCTATGGCTACACCTTC
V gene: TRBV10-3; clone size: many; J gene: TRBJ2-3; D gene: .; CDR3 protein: CGGGDWNTQYF; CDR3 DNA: TGTGGAGGGGGTGATTGGAATACGCAGTATTTT
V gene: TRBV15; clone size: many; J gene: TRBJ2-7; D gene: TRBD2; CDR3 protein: CATSRAPAGSYEQYF; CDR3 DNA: TGTGCCACCAGCAGAGCCCCAGCGGGGTCCTACGAGCAGTACTTC
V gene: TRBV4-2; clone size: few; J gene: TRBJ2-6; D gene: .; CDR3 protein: CASSQDSDWGSGANVLTF; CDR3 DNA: TGTGCCAGCAGCCAAGACTCGGACTGGGGCTCTGGGGCCAACGTCCTGACTTTC
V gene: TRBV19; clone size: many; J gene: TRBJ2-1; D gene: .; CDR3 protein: CASSTSGDEQFF; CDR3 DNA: TGTGCCAGTAGTACTAGTGGCGATGAGCAGTTCTTC
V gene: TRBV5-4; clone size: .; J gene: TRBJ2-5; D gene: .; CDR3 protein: CASSLDRVQETQYF; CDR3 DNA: TGTGCCAGCAGCTTGGACAGGGTACAAGAGACCCAGTACTTC
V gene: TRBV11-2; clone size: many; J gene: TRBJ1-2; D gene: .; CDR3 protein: CAIPARNYGYTF; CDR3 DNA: TGTGCCATCCCTGCGAGGAACTATGGCTACACCTTC
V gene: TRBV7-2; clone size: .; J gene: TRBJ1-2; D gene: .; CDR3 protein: CASSLSTGENYGYTF; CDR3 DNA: TGTGCCAGCAGCTTGAGCACGGGGGAGAACTATGGCTACACCTTC
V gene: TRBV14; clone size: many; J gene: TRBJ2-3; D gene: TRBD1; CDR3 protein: CASSPTGGGTDTQYF; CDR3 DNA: TGTGCCAGCAGCCCGACAGGGGGCGGAACAGATACGCAGTATTTT
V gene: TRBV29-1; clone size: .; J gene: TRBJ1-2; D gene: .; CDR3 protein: CSVEDRGAINGYTF; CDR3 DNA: TGCAGCGTTGAAGATCGGGGGGCTATTAATGGCTACACCTTC
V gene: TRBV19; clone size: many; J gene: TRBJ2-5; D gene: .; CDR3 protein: CASSSGKNGVTQYF; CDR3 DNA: TGTGCCAGTAGTAGCGGCAAAAATGGAGTGACCCAGTACTTC
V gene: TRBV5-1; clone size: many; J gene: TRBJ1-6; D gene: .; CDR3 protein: CASSLAGEPTLHF; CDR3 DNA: TGCGCCAGCAGCTTGGCCGGCGAGCCCACCCTCCACTTT
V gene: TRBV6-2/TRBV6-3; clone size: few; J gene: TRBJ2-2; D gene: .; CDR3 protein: CASSTAGTGAGELFF; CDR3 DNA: TGTGCCAGCAGTACAGCCGGTACGGGGGCCGGGGAGCTGTTTTTT
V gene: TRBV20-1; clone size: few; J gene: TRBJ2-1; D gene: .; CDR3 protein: CSARLRVVDEQFF; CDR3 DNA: TGCAGTGCTAGATTGCGGGTCGTAGATGAGCAGTTCTTC
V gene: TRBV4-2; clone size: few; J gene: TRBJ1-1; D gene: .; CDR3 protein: CASSQEGGSASRAFF; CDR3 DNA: TGTGCCAGCAGCCAAGAGGGGGGATCGGCCTCTAGAGCTTTCTTT
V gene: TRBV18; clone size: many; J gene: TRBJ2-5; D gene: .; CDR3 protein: CASSRVKGAEETQYF; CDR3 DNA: TGTGCCAGCTCACGGGTCAAAGGGGCGGAAGAGACCCAGTACTTC
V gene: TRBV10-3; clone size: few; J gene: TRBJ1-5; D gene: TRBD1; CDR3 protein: CATGGRQGAQPQHF; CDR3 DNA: TGTGCCACAGGAGGGAGACAGGGGGCGCAGCCCCAGCATTTT
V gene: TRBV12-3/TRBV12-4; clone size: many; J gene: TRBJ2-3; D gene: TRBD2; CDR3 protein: CASSWTSGATDTQYF; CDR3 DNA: TGTGCCAGCAGTTGGACGAGCGGGGCCACAGATACGCAGTATTTT
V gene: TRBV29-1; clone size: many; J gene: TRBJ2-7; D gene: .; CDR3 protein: CSVAGGGTYEQYF; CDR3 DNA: TGCAGCGTTGCAGGGGGGGGGACCTACGAGCAGTACTTC
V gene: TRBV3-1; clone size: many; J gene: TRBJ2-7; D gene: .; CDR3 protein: CASSQGGVGEQYF; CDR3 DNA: TGTGCCAGCAGCCAAGGCGGGGTTGGCGAGCAGTACTTC
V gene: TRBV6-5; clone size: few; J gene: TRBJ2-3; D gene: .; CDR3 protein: CASSYSAGTDTQYF; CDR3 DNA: TGTGCCAGCAGTTACTCGGCGGGCACAGATACGCAGTATTTT
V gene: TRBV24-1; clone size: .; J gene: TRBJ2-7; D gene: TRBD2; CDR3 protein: CATSESGRTYEQYF; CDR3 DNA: TGTGCCACCAGTGAAAGCGGGAGGACCTACGAGCAGTACTTC
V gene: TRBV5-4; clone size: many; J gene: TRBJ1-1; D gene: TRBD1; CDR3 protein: CASSPEDRGEAFF; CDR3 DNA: TGTGCCAGCAGCCCGGAGGACAGGGGTGAAGCTTTCTTT
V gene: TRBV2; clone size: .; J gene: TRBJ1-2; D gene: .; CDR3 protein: CASSEGGGSYGYTF; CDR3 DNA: TGTGCCAGCAGTGAAGGGGGGGGTTCCTATGGCTACACCTTC
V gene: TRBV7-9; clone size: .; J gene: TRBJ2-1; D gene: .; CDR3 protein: CASSFGTYNEQFF; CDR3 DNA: TGTGCCAGCAGCTTTGGGACCTACAATGAGCAGTTCTTC
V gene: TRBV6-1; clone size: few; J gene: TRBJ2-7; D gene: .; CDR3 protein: CASILDSDNYEQYF; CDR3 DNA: TGTGCCAGCATTCTGGACAGCGATAACTACGAGCAGTACTTC
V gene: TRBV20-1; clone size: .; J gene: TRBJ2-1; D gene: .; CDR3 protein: CSARSPRQSYNEQFF; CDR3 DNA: TGCAGTGCTAGATCCCCTCGACAGTCCTACAATGAGCAGTTCTTC
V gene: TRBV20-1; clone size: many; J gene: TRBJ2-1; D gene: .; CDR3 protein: CSTSDLGSYNEQFF; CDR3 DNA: TGCAGTACAAGCGACTTGGGCTCCTACAATGAGCAGTTCTTC
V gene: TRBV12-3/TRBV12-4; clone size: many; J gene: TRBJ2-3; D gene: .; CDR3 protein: CASSPWAVDTQYF; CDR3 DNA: TGTGCCAGCAGTCCCTGGGCTGTAGATACGCAGTATTTT
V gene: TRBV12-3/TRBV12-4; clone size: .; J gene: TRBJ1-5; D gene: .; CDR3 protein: CASSFTQPSQPQHF; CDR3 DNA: TGTGCCAGCAGTTTTACCCAACCCAGTCAGCCCCAGCATTTT
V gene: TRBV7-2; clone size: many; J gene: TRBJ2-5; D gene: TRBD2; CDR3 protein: CASSPSGNQETQYF; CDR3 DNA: TGTGCCAGCAGCCCTAGCGGGAACCAAGAGACCCAGTACTTC
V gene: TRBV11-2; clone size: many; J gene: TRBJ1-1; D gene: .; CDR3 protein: CASSQRRGGNTEAFF; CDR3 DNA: TGTGCCAGCAGCCAGAGAAGAGGGGGGAACACTGAAGCTTTCTTT
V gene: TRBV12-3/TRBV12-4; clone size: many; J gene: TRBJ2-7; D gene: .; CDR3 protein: CASSTHSYEQYF; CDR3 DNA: TGTGCCAGCAGTACCCACTCCTACGAGCAGTACTTC
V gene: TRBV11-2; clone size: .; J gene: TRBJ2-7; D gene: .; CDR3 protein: CASSLGSLFGNRYEQYF; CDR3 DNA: TGTGCCAGCAGCTTAGGGTCCCTTTTTGGGAACCGCTACGAGCAGTACTTC
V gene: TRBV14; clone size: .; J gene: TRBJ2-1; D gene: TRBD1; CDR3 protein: CASSDRGPYNKQFF; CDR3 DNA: TGTGCCAGCAGCGACAGGGGACCATACAATAAGCAGTTCTTC
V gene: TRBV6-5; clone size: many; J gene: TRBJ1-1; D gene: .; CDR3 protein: CASSYALWTEAFF; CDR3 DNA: TGTGCCAGCAGTTATGCCCTTTGGACTGAAGCTTTCTTT
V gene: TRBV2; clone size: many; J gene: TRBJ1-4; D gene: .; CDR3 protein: CATRVSTNEKLFF; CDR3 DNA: TGTGCCACCAGGGTTTCGACTAATGAAAAACTGTTTTTT
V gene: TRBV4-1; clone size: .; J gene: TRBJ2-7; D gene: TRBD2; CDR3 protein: CASSQVAVAGSSYEQYF; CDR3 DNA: TGCGCCAGCAGCCAAGTGGCGGTAGCGGGGTCATCCTACGAGCAGTACTTC
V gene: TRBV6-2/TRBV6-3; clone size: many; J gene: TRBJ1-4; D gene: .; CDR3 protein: CASSQPGTRGEKLFF; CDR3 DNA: TGTGCCAGCAGCCAACCCGGGACCAGGGGTGAAAAACTGTTTTTT
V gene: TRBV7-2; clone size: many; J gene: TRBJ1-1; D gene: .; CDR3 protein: CASSPQIGGTEAFF; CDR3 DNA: TGTGCCAGCAGCCCCCAGATAGGTGGCACTGAAGCTTTCTTT
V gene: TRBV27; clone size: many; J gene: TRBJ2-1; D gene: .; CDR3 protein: CASSGDIAYNEQFF; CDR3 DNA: TGTGCCAGCAGCGGGGACATAGCCTACAATGAGCAGTTCTTC
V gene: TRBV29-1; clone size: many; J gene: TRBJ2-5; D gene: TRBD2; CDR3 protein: CSVVFSGGWQETQYF; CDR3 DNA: TGCAGCGTTGTTTTTTCGGGGGGGTGGCAAGAGACCCAGTACTTC
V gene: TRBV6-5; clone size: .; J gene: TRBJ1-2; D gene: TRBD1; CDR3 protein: CASRSFTGGTDNYGYTF; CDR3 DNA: TGTGCCAGCAGATCCTTTACAGGGGGGACGGATAACTATGGCTACACCTTC
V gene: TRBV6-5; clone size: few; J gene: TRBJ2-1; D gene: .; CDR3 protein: CASTGRYNEQFF; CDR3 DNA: TGTGCCAGCACGGGTCGCTACAATGAGCAGTTCTTC
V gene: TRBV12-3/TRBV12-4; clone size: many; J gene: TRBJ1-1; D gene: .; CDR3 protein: CASSLASGTEAFF; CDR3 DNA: TGTGCCAGCAGTTTAGCGTCCGGCACTGAAGCTTTCTTT
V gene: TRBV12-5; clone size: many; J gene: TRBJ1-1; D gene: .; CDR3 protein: CASGLVLGAGRTEAFF; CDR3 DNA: TGTGCTAGTGGTTTGGTACTGGGAGCGGGTAGAACTGAAGCTTTCTTT
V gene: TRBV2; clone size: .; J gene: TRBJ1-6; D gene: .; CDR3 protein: CASRGGAGNSPLHF; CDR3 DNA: TGTGCCAGCAGAGGGGGGGCGGGTAATTCACCCCTCCACTTT
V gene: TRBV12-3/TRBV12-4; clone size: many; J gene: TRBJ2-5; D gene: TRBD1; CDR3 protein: CASSLAGQGLETQYF; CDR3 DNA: TGTGCCAGCAGTTTAGCCGGACAGGGACTAGAGACCCAGTACTTC
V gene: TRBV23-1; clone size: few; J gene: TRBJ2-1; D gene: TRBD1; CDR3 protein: CASSQQGAGGNEQFF; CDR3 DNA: TGCGCCAGCAGTCAACAGGGGGCAGGGGGCAATGAGCAGTTCTTC
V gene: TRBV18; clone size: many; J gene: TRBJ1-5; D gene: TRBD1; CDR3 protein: CASSPQTGGPNQPQHF; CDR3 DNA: TGTGCCAGCTCACCTCAGACAGGGGGCCCTAATCAGCCCCAGCATTTT
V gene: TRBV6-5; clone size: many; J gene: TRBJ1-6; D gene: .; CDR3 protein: CASSYSNSPLHF; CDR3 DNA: TGTGCCAGCAGTTACTCGAATTCACCCCTCCACTTT
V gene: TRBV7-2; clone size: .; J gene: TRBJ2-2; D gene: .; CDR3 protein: CASSQRGVNTGELFF; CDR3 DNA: TGTGCCAGCAGTCAAAGGGGGGTGAACACCGGGGAGCTGTTTTTT
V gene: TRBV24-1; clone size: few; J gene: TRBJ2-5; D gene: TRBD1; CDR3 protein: CATSDLTGGVETQYF; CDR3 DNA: TGTGCCACCAGTGATTTGACAGGGGGCGTAGAGACCCAGTACTTC